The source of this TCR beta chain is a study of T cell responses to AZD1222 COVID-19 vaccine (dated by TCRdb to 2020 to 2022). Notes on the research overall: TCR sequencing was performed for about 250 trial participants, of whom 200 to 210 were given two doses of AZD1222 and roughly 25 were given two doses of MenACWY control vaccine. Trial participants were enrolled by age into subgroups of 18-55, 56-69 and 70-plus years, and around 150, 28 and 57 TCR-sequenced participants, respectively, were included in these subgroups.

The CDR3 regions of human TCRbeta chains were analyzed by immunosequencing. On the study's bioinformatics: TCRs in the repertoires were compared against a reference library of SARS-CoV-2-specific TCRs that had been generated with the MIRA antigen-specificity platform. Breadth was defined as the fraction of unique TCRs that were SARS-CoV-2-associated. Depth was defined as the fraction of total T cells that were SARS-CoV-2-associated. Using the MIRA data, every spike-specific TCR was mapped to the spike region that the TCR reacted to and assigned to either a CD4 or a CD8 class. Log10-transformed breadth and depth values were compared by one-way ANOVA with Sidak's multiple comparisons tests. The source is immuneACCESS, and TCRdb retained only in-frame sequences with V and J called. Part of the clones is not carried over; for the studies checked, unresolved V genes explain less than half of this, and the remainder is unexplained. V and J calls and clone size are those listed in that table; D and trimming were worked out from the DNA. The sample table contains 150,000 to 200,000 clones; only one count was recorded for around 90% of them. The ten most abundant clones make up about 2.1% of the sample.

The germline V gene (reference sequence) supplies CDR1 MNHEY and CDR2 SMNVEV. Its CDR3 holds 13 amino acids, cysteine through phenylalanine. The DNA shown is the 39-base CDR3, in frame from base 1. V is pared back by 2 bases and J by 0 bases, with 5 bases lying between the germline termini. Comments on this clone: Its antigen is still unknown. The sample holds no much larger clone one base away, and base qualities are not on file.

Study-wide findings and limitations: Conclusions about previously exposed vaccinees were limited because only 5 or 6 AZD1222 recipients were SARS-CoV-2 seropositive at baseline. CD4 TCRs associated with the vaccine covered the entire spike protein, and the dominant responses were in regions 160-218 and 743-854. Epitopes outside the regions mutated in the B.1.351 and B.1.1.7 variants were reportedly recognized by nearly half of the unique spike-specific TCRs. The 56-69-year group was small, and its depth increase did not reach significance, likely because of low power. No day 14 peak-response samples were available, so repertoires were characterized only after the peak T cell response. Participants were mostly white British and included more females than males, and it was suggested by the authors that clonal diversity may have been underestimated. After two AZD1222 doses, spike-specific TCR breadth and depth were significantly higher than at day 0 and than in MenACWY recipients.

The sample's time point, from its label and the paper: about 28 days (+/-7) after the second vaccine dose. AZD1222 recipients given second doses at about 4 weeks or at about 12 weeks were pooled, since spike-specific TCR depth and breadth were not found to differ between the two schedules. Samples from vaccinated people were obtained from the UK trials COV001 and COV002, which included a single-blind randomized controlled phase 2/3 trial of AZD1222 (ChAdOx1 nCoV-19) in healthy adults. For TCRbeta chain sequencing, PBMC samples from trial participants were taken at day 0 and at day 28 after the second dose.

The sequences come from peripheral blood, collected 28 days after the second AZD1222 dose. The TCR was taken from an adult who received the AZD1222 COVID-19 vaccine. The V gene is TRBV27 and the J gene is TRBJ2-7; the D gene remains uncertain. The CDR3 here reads CASSLGPSYEQYF. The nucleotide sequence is TGTGCCAGCAGTTTAGGCCCCTCCTACGAGCAGTACTTC.